The rows below give T cell receptor beta chains drawn from one sample of a study of cytomegalovirus exposure and HLA in healthy donors. Measured with immunoSEQ multiplex PCR; TCRdb has only the in-frame clones, and not every one. The data hold approximately 210,000 clones, with over 80% observed a single time. Sequences were obtained from PBMCs. These TCRs come from a man aged 40-50 years in good health and CMV-seropositive. The CDR3 runs from the conserved cysteine through the conserved F or W. The order of the fields is clone size, D gene, V gene, J gene, CDR3 DNA, CDR3 protein. D genes are given only for firm matches. The size entry is marked missing in some rows and otherwise reads once, few, many or a size class.

clone size: NA
D gene: NA
V gene: TRBV7-9
J gene: TRBJ1-4
CDR3 DNA: TGTGCCAGCAGCGAAACACAGAACCTTGAAAAACTGTTTTTT
CDR3 protein: CASSETQNLEKLFF

clone size: NA
D gene: NA
V gene: TRBV29-1
J gene: TRBJ2-5
CDR3 DNA: TGCAGCGCTTGCGCATCTAGCCAGGAGACCCAGTACTTC
CDR3 protein: CSACASSQETQYF

clone size: NA
D gene: NA
V gene: TRBV7-9
J gene: TRBJ2-1
CDR3 DNA: TGTTCCAGCATCCACTCAAAGGGGGGGGTCGCCAATGAGCAGTTCTTC
CDR3 protein: CSSIHSKGGVANEQFF

clone size: NA
D gene: TRBD1
V gene: TRBV25-1
J gene: TRBJ2-5
CDR3 DNA: TGTGCCAGCAGTAACTCAGGGGGCGAGACCCAGTACTTC
CDR3 protein: CASSNSGGETQYF

clone size: NA
D gene: TRBD2
V gene: TRBV6-5
J gene: TRBJ2-3
CDR3 DNA: TGTGCCAGCAGCCTCACTAGCGGGAGGTGGGATACGCAGTATTTT
CDR3 protein: CASSLTSGRWDTQYF

clone size: NA
D gene: TRBD1
V gene: TRBV5-4
J gene: TRBJ1-1
CDR3 DNA: TGTGCCAGCAGCCGCTTGGACAGGGTAAACACTGAAGCTTTCTTT
CDR3 protein: CASSRLDRVNTEAFF

clone size: NA
D gene: NA
V gene: TRBV7-6
J gene: TRBJ1-1
CDR3 DNA: TGTGCCAGCAGCTTAGGGGGGCAGGGGCGAACTGAAGCTTTCTTT
CDR3 protein: CASSLGGQGRTEAFF

clone size: NA
D gene: NA
V gene: TRBV7-3
J gene: TRBJ2-2
CDR3 DNA: TGTGCCAGCAGCCCTAGGCGTACCGGGGAGCTGTTTTTT
CDR3 protein: CASSPRRTGELFF

clone size: few
D gene: NA
V gene: TRBV6-1
J gene: TRBJ1-1
CDR3 DNA: TGTGCCAGCAGTGAAGCACAGGGCTATACTGAAGCTTTCTTT
CDR3 protein: CASSEAQGYTEAFF

clone size: once
D gene: TRBD2
V gene: TRBV19
J gene: TRBJ2-1
CDR3 DNA: TGTGCCAGTAGTATAGCTAGCGGGAGAAGAGTCAATGAGCAGTTCTTC
CDR3 protein: CASSIASGRRVNEQFF

clone size: NA
D gene: NA
V gene: TRBV27
J gene: TRBJ1-2
CDR3 DNA: TGTGCCAGCAGTTTATCTGGGGCCGGAACGTTGGGCTACACCTTC
CDR3 protein: CASSLSGAGTLGYTF

clone size: NA
D gene: NA
V gene: TRBV9
J gene: TRBJ2-2
CDR3 DNA: TGTGCCAGCAGCGCCCAAACTCTAGTCCCCGGGGAGCTGTTTTTT
CDR3 protein: CASSAQTLVPGELFF

clone size: NA
D gene: NA
V gene: TRBV28
J gene: TRBJ1-1
CDR3 DNA: TGTGCCAGCACTAAGTCTCCATCGAACACTGAAGCTTTCTTT
CDR3 protein: CASTKSPSNTEAFF

clone size: NA
D gene: NA
V gene: TRBV27
J gene: TRBJ1-5
CDR3 DNA: TGTGCCAGCAGGTCGGGGACACTTAGCAATCAGCCCCAGCATTTT
CDR3 protein: CASRSGTLSNQPQHF

clone size: NA
D gene: TRBD1
V gene: TRBV15
J gene: TRBJ1-4
CDR3 DNA: TGTGCCACCAGCAGAGGAGGGACAGGGGCAACTAATGAAAAACTGTTTTTT
CDR3 protein: CATSRGGTGATNEKLFF

clone size: NA
D gene: TRBD2
V gene: TRBV10-3
J gene: TRBJ2-7
CDR3 DNA: TGTGCCATCAGTGAAACTAGCGGGAATAGCGAGCAGTACTTC
CDR3 protein: CAISETSGNSEQYF

clone size: few
D gene: NA
V gene: TRBV5-6
J gene: TRBJ1-2
CDR3 DNA: TGTGCCAGCAGCCCTGGCCCGTCAAACTATGGCTACACCTTC
CDR3 protein: CASSPGPSNYGYTF

clone size: NA
D gene: TRBD1
V gene: TRBV27
J gene: TRBJ1-4
CDR3 DNA: TGTGCCAGCAGTCCACCCGGGACAGGGGGTGACTTGACTAATGAAAAACTGTTTTTT
CDR3 protein: CASSPPGTGGDLTNEKLFF

clone size: NA
D gene: TRBD1
V gene: TRBV2
J gene: TRBJ2-5
CDR3 DNA: TGTGCCAGCAGTGAGACAGGGAACCAAGAGACCCAGTACTTC
CDR3 protein: CASSETGNQETQYF

clone size: few
D gene: TRBD2
V gene: TRBV5-1
J gene: TRBJ2-3
CDR3 DNA: TGCGCCAGCAGAGGAGGTAGCGGGAGTATGGATACGCAGTATTTT
CDR3 protein: CASRGGSGSMDTQYF